These 26 T cell receptor beta chains were sequenced from one sample in a study of beta chain features in type 1 diabetes. Every bit of the isolated RNA underwent reverse transcription, so sequencing read expressed TCRB transcripts. TCRdb's table, derived via immunoSEQ multiplex PCR, lists solely in-frame clones and lacks some. This table has about 290,000 clones, about 7.8% appearing once. Sequenced input: central memory CD4+ T cells from blood. The receptors were gathered from a woman under 30 in good health.

Only a few counts were recorded for this clone. The rearrangement uses TRBV12-2 and TRBJ2-3; TRBD2 is taken as the D call from the table, unchecked against the DNA. TRBV12-2 is a pseudogene locus. The CDR3 runs to 18 residues. The CDR3 nucleotides read TGTGCAAGTCGCCCGGATTCAGAACCGACGGCGGGCACAGATACGCAGTATTTT. Protein sequence: CASRPDSEPTAGTDTQYF.

This clone appeared a few times. The rearrangement uses TRBV25-1 and TRBJ1-2, with TRBD1 matching 8 bases. Germline lookup yields CDR1 MGHDK and CDR2 SYGVNS. V lost 3 bases, J lost 4 bases, and 1 base stayed unmatched. The CDR3 spans 13 residues. Here the CDR3 reads CASSDQGAYGYTF. The CDR3 coding sequence is TGTGCCAGCAGTGACCAGGGGGCCTATGGCTACACCTTC.

This chain links TRBV4-3 with TRBJ2-7; a weak D match, TRBD1 (5 bases). V was trimmed by 0 bases and J by 6 bases, leaving 15 bases between them. Germline values: CDR1 LGHNA, CDR2 YSLEER. The CDR3 contains 15 residues. The CDR3 DNA follows: TGCGCCAGCAGCCAAGATTCCCCGGCCACAGGCGAGCAGTACTTC. Residues: CASSQDSPATGEQYF.

The chain is built from TRBV4-3 and TRBJ1-2; D uncertain. CDR1 and CDR2 (germline): LGHNA, YSLEER. Trimming shortened V by 4 bases and J by 0 bases, and 12 bases separated the two germline ends. CDR3 length: 15 residues. The CDR3: CASSPNREANYGYTF. The CDR3 DNA reads as TGCGCCAGCAGCCCCAATCGGGAAGCTAACTATGGCTACACCTTC.

A word on this clone: This may come from a read error, since a much larger clone is one base off. The chain uses TRBV2 and TRBJ2-3; 11 nucleotides align to TRBD2. V shed 6 bases and J 1 base; nucleotides not matched to a gene: 3. The length of the CDR3 is 15 residues. Germline CDR1 and CDR2: SNHLY and FYNNEI. CDR3 sequence: CASSPTSGGTDTQYF. CDR3 DNA sequence: TGTGCCAGCAGCCCGACTAGCGGGGGCACAGATACGCAGTATTTT.

This clone was recorded a few times. The CDR3 loop reads CAWDYRLLRDGYTF. For the CDR3, the DNA is TGTGCCTGGGACTACAGGCTCCTAAGGGATGGCTACACCTTC. This chain uses TRBV30 with TRBJ1-2, with TRBD1 as a possible D gene (5 bases). CDR1 is GTSNPN, CDR2 SVGIG, per germline (reference sequence). The CDR3 totals 14 residues. With 5 bases removed from V and 6 bases from J, the gap between germline ends came to 19 bases.

This clone was counted between two and nine times. This chain links TRBV6-6 with TRBJ2-2; D gene uncertain. The V gene lost 2 bases and the J gene lost 6 bases, with 4 bases spanning the gap. This CDR3 region has 12 residues. Germline CDR1 and CDR2: MNHNY and SVGAGI (reference sequence). The CDR3 here is CASSYGSGELFF. The CDR3 DNA is TGTGCCAGCAGTTACGGGTCCGGGGAGCTGTTTTTT.

This clone appeared a few times. The rearrangement joins TRBV2 to TRBJ2-3; D possibly corresponds to TRBD1 (5 bases). Deletions cut 4 bases from V and 2 bases from J, with 13 bases between. Germline loops: CDR1 SNHLY, CDR2 FYNNEI. This CDR3 contains 15 residues. The CDR3 DNA follows: TGTGCCAGCAGTGTCCAGGGAACAGACACAGATACGCAGTATTTT. Translated, it gives CASSVQGTDTDTQYF. The complete variable domain, with remaining parts taken from reference TRBV2 and TRBJ2-3, reads EPEVTQTPSHQVTQMGQEVILRCVPISNHLYFYWYRQILGQKVEFLVSFYNNEISEKSEIFDDQFSVERPDGSNFTLKIRSTKLEDSAMYFCASSVQGTDTDTQYFGPGTRLTVL.

This clone was observed a few times. The V and J genes are TRBV7-9 and TRBJ2-1; no definite D call. Trimming stripped 8 bases from V and 1 base from J, with 12 bases between. The CDR3 spans 14 residues. Looked up from germline, CDR1 is SEHNR and CDR2 is FQNEAQ (reference sequence). The CDR3 protein is CASGQVSSYNEQFF. CDR3 nucleotide sequence: TGTGCCAGCGGGCAGGTGAGTTCCTACAATGAGCAGTTCTTC.

This clone was detected a few times. V usage is TRBV18 and J usage is TRBJ2-5; no clear D gene. The V end lost 2 bases, the J end lost 5 bases, and 6 bases lay between the germline ends. Germline CDR1 KGHSH, CDR2 LQKENI. The CDR3 totals 12 residues. This CDR3 is CASSPMAETQYF. CDR3 nucleotide sequence: TGTGCCAGCTCACCAATGGCGGAGACCCAGTACTTC.

This clone was observed a handful of times. The chain combines TRBV5-1 with TRBJ2-1; D is uncertain. The germline V and J ends were trimmed by 4 bases and 6 bases, with 11 bases remaining between them. The V gene's germline CDR1 is SGHRS and CDR2 YFSETQ. This CDR3 has 13 residues. The CDR3 reads CASSALYPNEQFF. DNA for the CDR3: TGCGCCAGCAGCGCCCTTTATCCCAATGAGCAGTTCTTC. Supplemented by reference TRBV5-1 and TRBJ2-1, the full variable domain reads KAGVTQTPRYLIKTRGQQVTLSCSPISGHRSVSWYQQTPGQGLQFLFEYFSETQRNKGNFPGRFSGRQFSNSRSEMNVSTLELGDSALYLCASSALYPNEQFFGPGTRLTVL.

The chain is built from TRBV7-9 and TRBJ2-1, with TRBD2 matching 10 bases. V was pared by 2 bases and J by 6 bases, with 4 bases of the junction left unmatched. Germline V lookup: CDR1 SEHNR, CDR2 FQNEAQ (reference sequence). The CDR3 sequence is 15 residues long. CDR3 sequence: CASSLWSGGANEQFF. The CDR3 DNA is TGTGCCAGCAGCTTATGGAGCGGGGGGGCCAATGAGCAGTTCTTC.

CDR3 sequence reads: CASSLQADARETQYF. The CDR3 DNA reads TGTGCCAGCAGCTTACAGGCGGATGCAAGGGAGACCCAGTACTTC. The chain links TRBV7-2 to TRBJ2-5; D remains unclear. The germline gives CDR1 SGHTA, CDR2 FQGNSA. With 2 bases removed from V and 5 bases from J, the gap between germline ends came to 15 bases. The CDR3 has 15 residues.

The J gene is TRBJ1-5, the V gene TRBV5-4, with D hard to call. The CDR3 has 15 residues. V was trimmed by 4 bases and J by 3 bases, leaving 14 bases between them. Germline V gives CDR1 SGHNT, CDR2 YYREEE (reference sequence). In DNA, the CDR3 is TGTGCCAGCAGCCTAGGTGGTAGCCACAATCAGCCCCAGCATTTT. Amino acids: CASSLGGSHNQPQHF.

The sample holds a few counts of this clone. The V gene is TRBV5-1, the J gene TRBJ2-7; D uncertain. Germline-derived CDR1 and CDR2 are SGHRS and YFSETQ. This CDR3 spans 13 amino acids. Trimming took 0 bases from V and 0 from J, leaving 4 bases between them. CDR3 sequence: CASSLVDSYEQYF. CDR3 DNA sequence: TGCGCCAGCAGCTTGGTGGACTCCTACGAGCAGTACTTC.

Concerning this clone itself: This may come from a read error, since a much larger clone is one base off. This chain links TRBV13 with TRBJ2-6, with D hard to call. The CDR3 runs 14 residues. Trimming removed 5 bases at V and 0 bases at J, with 5 bases between. Germline CDR1 is PRHDT and CDR2 is FYEKMQ (reference sequence). This chain's CDR3 is CASSQSSGANVLTF. The CDR3 nucleotides are TGTGCCAGCAGCCAGAGCTCTGGGGCCAACGTCCTGACTTTC.

This clone was recorded a few times. The chain recombines TRBV25-1 with TRBJ2-5, with D possibly TRBD2 on 6 matching bases. The CDR3 length is 15 residues. Looked up from germline, CDR1 is MGHDK and CDR2 is SYGVNS. Trimming took off 4 bases at V and 5 bases at J, with 17 bases between the two ends. The DNA of the CDR3 is TGTGCCAGCAGTGTAGGCGGGGTGGGGAGGGAGACCCAGTACTTC. Translated, it gives CASSVGGVGRETQYF.

For the CDR3, the DNA is TGTGCCAGCAGTTCAGCAGGGACATCTGGAAACACCATATATTTT. It specifies CASSSAGTSGNTIYF. The rearrangement uses TRBV28 and TRBJ1-3; tentatively, D is TRBD1 (6 bases). The germline V and J ends were trimmed by 4 bases and 1 base, with 11 bases remaining between them. The CDR3 is made up of 15 amino acids. CDR1 and CDR2 (germline): MDHEN, SYDVKM.

The chain carries TRBV5-4 and TRBJ1-2, with D unresolved. This CDR3 contains 14 residues. Trimming stripped 3 bases from V and 5 bases from J, with 14 bases between. Germline V gives CDR1 SGHNT, CDR2 YYREEE (reference sequence). Here the CDR3 reads CASSSFDRRYGYTF. CDR3 nucleotide sequence: TGTGCCAGCAGCTCGTTCGACCGGCGGTATGGCTACACCTTC.

Ten or more counts support this clone. This chain uses TRBV9 with TRBJ2-2; D is unclear. The CDR3 has 16 residues. V was cut by 4 bases and J by 3 bases, with 16 bases left in between. The germline V gene has CDR1 SGDLS and CDR2 YYNGEE. CDR3 amino acids: CASSPRPVRDTGELFF. The CDR3 coding sequence is TGTGCCAGCAGCCCCCGTCCGGTACGGGACACCGGGGAGCTGTTTTTT.

This clone appeared a few times. This may be a read error: a much more frequent sequence differs by one nucleotide. The V gene is TRBV7-3, the J gene TRBJ2-6, with a tentative D call TRBD1 (6 bases). Per germline, CDR1 SGHTA and CDR2 FQGTGA. V lost 5 bases, J lost 2 bases, and 10 bases lay in between. CDR3 length equals 15 residues. Here the CDR3 DNA reads TGTGCCAGCAGCCCCAGGGGAGCTGGGGCCAACGTCCTGACTTTC. Protein product: CASSPRGAGANVLTF.

The chain joins TRBV2 to TRBJ2-3, with 7 bases that match TRBD1. This CDR3 is built from 14 residues. Germline CDR1 SNHLY, CDR2 FYNNEI. The V and J ends lost 9 bases and 3 bases, in that order; junction bases with no gene match: 9. The DNA of the CDR3 is TGTGCCAGTCACAGGGGTTTGGAGACAGATACGCAGTATTTT. It yields the protein CASHRGLETDTQYF.

This rearrangement joins TRBV6-5 to TRBJ2-1; D gene unclear. Trimming left V 6 bases short and J 7 bases short, with 13 bases between. Germline CDR1 MNHEY, CDR2 SVGAGI. There are 13 residues in the CDR3. The CDR3 DNA sequence: TGTGCCAGCAGCCCCGACCTTTGGAATGAGCAGTTCTTC. Translation gives CASSPDLWNEQFF.

This clone has a handful of counts. This chain connects TRBV4-2 to TRBJ2-7; 9 nucleotides line up with TRBD2. The length of the CDR3 is 22 residues. The trim removed 4 bases at V and 9 bases at J, leaving 34 bases unmatched. CDR1 and CDR2 from the germline V gene are LGHNA and YNFKEQ. CDR3 region: CASSRDPVRREGRTWFGSAQYF. The CDR3 nucleotides read TGTGCCAGCAGCCGGGACCCGGTCCGGCGGGAGGGCCGAACCTGGTTTGGTTCGGCGCAGTACTTC.

The chain couples TRBV28 to TRBJ2-5, with D perhaps TRBD1 or TRBD2 (5 bases each). CDR1 MDHEN and CDR2 SYDVKM come from the germline V gene. Trimming stripped 3 bases from V and 6 bases from J, with 11 bases between. This CDR3 has 13 residues. CDR3 amino acids: CASSLRGGQTQYF. The CDR3, as DNA: TGTGCCAGCAGTTTGAGGGGTGGGCAGACCCAGTACTTC.

This clone has at least ten counts. The chain recombines TRBV7-3 with TRBJ1-1; the D is unclear. Per germline, CDR1 SGHTA and CDR2 FQGTGA. This CDR3 has 15 residues. Trimming removed 2 bases at V and 0 bases at J, with 10 bases between. The CDR3 spells CASSLLPGMNTEAFF. The CDR3 region has the DNA TGTGCCAGCAGCTTATTGCCGGGAATGAACACTGAAGCTTTCTTT.